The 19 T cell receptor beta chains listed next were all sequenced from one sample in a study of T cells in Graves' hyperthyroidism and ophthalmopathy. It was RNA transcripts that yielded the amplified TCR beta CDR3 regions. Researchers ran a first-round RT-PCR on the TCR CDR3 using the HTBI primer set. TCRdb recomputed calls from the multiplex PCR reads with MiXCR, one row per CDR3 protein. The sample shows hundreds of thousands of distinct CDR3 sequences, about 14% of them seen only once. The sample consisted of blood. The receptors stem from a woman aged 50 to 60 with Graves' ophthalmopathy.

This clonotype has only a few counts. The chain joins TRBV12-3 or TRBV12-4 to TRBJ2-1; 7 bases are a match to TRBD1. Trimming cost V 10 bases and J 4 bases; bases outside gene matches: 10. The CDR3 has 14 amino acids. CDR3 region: CATSRTGIYNEQFF. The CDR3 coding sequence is TGTGCCACCTCGAGGACAGGAATTTACAATGAGCAGTTCTTC.

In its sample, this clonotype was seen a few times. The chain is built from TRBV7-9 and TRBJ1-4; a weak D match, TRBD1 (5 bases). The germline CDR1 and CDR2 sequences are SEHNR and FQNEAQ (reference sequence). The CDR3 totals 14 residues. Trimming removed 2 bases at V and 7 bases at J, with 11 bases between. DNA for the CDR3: TGTGCCAGCAGCTTAAGCCAGGGAGTTGAAAAACTGTTTTTT. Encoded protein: CASSLSQGVEKLFF.

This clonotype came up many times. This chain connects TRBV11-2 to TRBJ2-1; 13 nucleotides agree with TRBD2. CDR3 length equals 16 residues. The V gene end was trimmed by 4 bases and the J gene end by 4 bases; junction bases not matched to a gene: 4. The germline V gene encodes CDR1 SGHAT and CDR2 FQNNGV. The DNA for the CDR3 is TGTGCCAGCAGCTCCCCGGGACTAGCGGGATACAATGAGCAGTTCTTC. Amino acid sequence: CASSSPGLAGYNEQFF.

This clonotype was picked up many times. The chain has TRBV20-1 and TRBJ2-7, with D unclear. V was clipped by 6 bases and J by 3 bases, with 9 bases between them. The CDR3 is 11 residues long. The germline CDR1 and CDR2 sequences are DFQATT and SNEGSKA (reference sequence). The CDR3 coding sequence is TGCAGTGCCGTAATAGGCTACGAGCAGTACTTC. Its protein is CSAVIGYEQYF.

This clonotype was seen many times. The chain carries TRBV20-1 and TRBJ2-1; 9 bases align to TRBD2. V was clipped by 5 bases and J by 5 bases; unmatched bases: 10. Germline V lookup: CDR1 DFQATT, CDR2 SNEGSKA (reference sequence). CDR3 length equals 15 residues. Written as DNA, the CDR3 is TGCAGTGCTCAGAGGGGACTAGCCCAGAACAATGAGCAGTTCTTC. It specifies CSAQRGLAQNNEQFF.

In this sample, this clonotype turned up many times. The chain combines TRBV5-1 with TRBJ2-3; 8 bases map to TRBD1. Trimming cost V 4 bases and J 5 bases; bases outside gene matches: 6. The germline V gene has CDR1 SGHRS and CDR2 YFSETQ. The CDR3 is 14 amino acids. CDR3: CASSTGQDRDTQYF. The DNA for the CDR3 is TGCGCCAGCAGCACGGGACAGGATAGAGATACGCAGTATTTT.

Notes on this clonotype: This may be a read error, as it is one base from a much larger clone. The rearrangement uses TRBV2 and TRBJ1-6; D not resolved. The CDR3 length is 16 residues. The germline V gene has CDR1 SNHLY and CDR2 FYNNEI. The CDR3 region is CASSENRVSCNSPLHF. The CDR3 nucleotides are TGTGCCAGCAGTGAAAATCGGGTTTCCTGTAATTCACCCCTCCACTTT.

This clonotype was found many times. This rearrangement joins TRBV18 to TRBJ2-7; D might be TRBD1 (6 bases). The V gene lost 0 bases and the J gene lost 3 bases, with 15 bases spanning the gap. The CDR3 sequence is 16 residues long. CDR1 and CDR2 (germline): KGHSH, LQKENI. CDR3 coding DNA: TGTGCCAGCTCACCACCGTTCAACAGGGCCTTCTACGAGCAGTACTTC. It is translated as CASSPPFNRAFYEQYF.

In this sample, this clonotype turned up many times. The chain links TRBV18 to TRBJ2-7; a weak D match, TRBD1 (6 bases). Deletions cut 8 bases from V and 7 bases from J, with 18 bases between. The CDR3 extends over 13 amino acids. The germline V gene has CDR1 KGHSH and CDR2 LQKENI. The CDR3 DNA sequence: TGTGCCAGCAAGACAACAGGGAAGACGGAGCAGTACTTC. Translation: CASKTTGKTEQYF.

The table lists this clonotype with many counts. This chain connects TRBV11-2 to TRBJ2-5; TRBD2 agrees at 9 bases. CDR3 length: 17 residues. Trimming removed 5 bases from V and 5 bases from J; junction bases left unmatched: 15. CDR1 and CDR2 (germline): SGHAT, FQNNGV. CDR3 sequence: CASSPLGSGRRGETQYF. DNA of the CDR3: TGTGCCAGCAGCCCATTGGGTAGCGGGAGAAGAGGGGAGACCCAGTACTTC. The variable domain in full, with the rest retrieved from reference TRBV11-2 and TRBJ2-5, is EAGVAQSPRYKIIEKRQSVAFWCNPISGHATLYWYQQILGQGPKLLIQFQNNGVVDDSQLPKDRFSAERLKGVDSTLKIQPAKLEDSAVYLCASSPLGSGRRGETQYFGPGTRLLVL.

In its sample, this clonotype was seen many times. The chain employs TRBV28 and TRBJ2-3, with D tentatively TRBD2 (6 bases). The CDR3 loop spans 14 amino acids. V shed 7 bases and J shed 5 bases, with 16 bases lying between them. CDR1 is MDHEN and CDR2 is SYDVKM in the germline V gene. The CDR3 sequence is CASNRRAGLDTQYF. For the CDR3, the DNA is TGTGCCAGCAATCGGAGGGCGGGGTTAGATACGCAGTATTTT. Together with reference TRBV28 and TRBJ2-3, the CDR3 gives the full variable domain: DVKVTQSSRYLVKRTGEKVFLECVQDMDHENMFWYRQDPGLGLRLIYFSYDVKMKEKGDIPEGYSVSREKKERFSLILESASTNQTSMYLCASNRRAGLDTQYFGPGTRLTVL.

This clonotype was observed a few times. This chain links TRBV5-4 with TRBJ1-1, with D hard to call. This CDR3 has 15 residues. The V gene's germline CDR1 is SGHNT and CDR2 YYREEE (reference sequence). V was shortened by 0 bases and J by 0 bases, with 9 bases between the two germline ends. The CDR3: CASSLASTMNTEAFF. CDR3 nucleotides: TGTGCCAGCAGCTTGGCCAGTACCATGAACACTGAAGCTTTCTTT.

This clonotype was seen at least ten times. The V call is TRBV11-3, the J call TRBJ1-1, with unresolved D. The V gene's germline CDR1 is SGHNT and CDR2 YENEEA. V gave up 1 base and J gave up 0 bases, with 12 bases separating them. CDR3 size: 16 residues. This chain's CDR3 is CASSLGVVGLNTEAFF. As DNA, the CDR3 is TGTGCCAGCAGCTTAGGTGTTGTCGGTCTGAACACTGAAGCTTTCTTT.

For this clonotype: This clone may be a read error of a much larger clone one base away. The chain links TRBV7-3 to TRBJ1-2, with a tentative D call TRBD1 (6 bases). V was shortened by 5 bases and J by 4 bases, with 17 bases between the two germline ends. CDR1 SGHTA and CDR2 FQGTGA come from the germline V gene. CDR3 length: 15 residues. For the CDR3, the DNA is TGTGCCAGCAGCCAGGGAGTGGGGGCTAGCTATGGCTACACCTTC. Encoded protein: CASSQGVGASYGYTF.

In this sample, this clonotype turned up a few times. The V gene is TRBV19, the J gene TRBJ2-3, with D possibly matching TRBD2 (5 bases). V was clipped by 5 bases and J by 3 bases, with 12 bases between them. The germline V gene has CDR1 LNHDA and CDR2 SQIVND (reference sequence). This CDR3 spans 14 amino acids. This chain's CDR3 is CASSFEGATDTQYF. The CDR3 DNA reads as TGTGCCAGTAGTTTTGAGGGAGCAACAGATACGCAGTATTTT.

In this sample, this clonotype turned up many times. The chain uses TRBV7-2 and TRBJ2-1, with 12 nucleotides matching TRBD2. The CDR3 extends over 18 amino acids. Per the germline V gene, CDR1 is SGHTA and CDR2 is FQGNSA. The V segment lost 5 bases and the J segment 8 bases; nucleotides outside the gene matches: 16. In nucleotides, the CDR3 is TGTGCCAGCAGCCATGGGGCTAGCGGGAGGGGAGGATTTCATGAGCAGTTCTTC. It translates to CASSHGASGRGGFHEQFF.

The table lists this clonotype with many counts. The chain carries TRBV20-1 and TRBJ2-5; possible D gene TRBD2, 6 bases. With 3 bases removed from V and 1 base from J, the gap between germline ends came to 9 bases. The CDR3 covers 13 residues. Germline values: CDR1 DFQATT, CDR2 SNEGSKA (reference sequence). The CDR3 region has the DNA TGCAGTGCTAGGAGGGACTTCCAAGAGACCCAGTACTTC. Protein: CSARRDFQETQYF.

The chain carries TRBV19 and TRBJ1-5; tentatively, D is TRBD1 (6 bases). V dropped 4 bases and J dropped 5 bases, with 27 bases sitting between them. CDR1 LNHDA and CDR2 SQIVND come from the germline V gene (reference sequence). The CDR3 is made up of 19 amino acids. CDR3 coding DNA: TGTGCCAGTAGTACAGGGGCGGGACCGAGGAACGGGGCCCATCAGCCCCAGCATTTT. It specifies CASSTGAGPRNGAHQPQHF.

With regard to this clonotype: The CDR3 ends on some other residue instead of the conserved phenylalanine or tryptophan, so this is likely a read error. CDR3 nucleotide sequence: TGCAGTGCCGTTAGCGGGCGAGCCTACGAGCAGTACCTC. The encoded protein is CSAVSGRAYEQYL. This chain links TRBV20-1 with TRBJ2-7, with 7 nucleotides matching TRBD2. The V gene's germline CDR1 is DFQATT and CDR2 SNEGSKA (reference sequence). After removal of 6 bases from V and 2 bases from J, the junction contained 7 bases not matched to a gene. This CDR3 has 13 amino acids.